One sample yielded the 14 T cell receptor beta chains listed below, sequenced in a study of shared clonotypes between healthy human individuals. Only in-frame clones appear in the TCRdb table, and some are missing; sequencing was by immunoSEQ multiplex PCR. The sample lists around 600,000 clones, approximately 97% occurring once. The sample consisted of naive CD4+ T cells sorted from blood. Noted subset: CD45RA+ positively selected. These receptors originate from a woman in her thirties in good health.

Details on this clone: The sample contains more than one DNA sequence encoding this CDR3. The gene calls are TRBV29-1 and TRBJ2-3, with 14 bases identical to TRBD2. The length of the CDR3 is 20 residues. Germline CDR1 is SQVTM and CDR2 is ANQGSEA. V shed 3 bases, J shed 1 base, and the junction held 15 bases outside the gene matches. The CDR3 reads CSVEGGKGLAGVRGTDTQYF. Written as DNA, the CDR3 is TGCAGCGTTGAGGGGGGAAAGGGACTAGCGGGAGTCAGGGGCACAGATACGCAGTATTTT.

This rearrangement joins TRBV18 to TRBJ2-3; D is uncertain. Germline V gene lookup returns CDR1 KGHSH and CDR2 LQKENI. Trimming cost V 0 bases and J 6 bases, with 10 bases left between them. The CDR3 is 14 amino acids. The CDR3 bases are TGTGCCAGCTCACCACCTCAGGCAGCGGATACGCAGTATTTT. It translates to CASSPPQAADTQYF.

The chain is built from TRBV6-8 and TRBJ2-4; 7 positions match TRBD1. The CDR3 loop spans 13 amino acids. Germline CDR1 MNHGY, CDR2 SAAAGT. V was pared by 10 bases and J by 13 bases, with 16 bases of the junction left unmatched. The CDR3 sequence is CANLTSRQGHQYF. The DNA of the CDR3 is TGTGCCAACCTTACTTCGAGACAGGGCCACCAGTACTTC.

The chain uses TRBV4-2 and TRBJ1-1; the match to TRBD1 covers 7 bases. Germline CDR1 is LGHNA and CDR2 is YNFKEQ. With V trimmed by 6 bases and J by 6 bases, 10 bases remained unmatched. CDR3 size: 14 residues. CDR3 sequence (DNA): TGTGCCAGCAGGGGGGGCAGGGGGGTGGCTGAAGCTTTCTTT. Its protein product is CASRGGRGVAEAFF.

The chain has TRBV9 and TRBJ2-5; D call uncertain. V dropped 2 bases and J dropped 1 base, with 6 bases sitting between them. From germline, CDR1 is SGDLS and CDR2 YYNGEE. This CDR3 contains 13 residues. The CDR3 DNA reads TGTGCCAGCAGCGTGGGGTTCCAAGAGACCCAGTACTTC. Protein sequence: CASSVGFQETQYF. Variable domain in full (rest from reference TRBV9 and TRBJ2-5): DSGVTQTPKHLITATGQRVTLRCSPRSGDLSVYWYQQSLDQGLQFLIQYYNGEERAKGNILERFSAQQFPDLHSELNLSSLELGDSALYFCASSVGFQETQYFGPGTRLLVL.

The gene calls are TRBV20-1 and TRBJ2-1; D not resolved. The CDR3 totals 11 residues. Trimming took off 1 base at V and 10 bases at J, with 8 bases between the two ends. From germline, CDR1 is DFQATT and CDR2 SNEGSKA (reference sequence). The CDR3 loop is CSARGRAEQFF. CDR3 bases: TGCAGTGCTAGAGGCCGGGCCGAGCAGTTCTTC.

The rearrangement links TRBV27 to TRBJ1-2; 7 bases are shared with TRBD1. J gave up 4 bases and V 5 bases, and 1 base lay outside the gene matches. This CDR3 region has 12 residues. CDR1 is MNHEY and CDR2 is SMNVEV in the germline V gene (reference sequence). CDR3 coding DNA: TGTGCCAGCAGTAGACAGGGCTATGGCTACACCTTC. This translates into CASSRQGYGYTF.

The CDR3 coding sequence is TGTGCCAGCAGTTACCAGCTAGGAACAGATACGCAGTATTTT. Its protein product is CASSYQLGTDTQYF. The V call is TRBV6-5, the J call TRBJ2-3, with no clear D. The CDR3 totals 14 residues. Trimming stripped 2 bases from V and 3 bases from J, with 9 bases between. CDR1 MNHEY and CDR2 SVGAGI come from the germline V gene.

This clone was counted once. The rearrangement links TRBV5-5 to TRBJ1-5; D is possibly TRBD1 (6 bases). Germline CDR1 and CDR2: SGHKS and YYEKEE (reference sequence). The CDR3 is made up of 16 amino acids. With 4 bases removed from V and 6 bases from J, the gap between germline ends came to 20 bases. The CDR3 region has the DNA TGTGCCAGCAGCGCCCAAACAGGGTTCGTTGCTCAGCCCCAGCATTTT. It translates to CASSAQTGFVAQPQHF.

The CDR3 here is CASSFSGPGANVLTF. CDR3 DNA: TGTGCCAGCAGTTTTAGTGGGCCTGGGGCCAACGTCCTGACTTTC. The chain uses TRBV28 and TRBJ2-6; D gene uncertain. The CDR3 sequence is 15 residues long. CDR1 and CDR2 from the germline V gene are MDHEN and SYDVKM. V lost 3 bases, J lost 2 bases, and 8 bases lay in between.

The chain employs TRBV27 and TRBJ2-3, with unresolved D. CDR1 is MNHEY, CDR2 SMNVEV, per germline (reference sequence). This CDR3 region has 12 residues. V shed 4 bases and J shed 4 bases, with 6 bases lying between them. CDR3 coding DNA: TGTGCCAGCAGTTCCCTCCCAGATACGCAGTATTTT. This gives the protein CASSSLPDTQYF.

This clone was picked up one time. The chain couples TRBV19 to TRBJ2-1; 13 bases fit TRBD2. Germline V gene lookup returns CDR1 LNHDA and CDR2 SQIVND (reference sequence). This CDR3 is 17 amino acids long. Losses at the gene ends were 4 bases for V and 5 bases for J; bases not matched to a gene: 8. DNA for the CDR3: TGTGCCAGTAGTAAGTCCCGACTAGCGGGAGGCCACAATGAGCAGTTCTTC. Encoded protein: CASSKSRLAGGHNEQFF.

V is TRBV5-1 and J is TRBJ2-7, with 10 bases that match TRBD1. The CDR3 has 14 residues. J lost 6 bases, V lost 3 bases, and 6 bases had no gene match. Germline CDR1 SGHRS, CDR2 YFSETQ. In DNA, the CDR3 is TGCGCCAGCAGCTCCGGGACAGGGGTCTGCGAGCAGTACTTC. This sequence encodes CASSSGTGVCEQYF. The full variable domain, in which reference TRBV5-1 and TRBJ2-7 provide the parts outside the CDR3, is KAGVTQTPRYLIKTRGQQVTLSCSPISGHRSVSWYQQTPGQGLQFLFEYFSETQRNKGNFPGRFSGRQFSNSRSEMNVSTLELGDSALYLCASSSGTGVCEQYFGPGTRLTVT.

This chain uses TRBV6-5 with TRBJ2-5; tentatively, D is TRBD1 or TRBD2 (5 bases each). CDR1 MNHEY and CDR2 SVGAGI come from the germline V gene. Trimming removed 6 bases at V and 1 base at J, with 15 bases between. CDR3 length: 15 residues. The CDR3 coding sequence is TGTGCCAGCAGCCTAAGTTGGGGGTCCCAAGAGACCCAGTACTTC. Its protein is CASSLSWGSQETQYF.